A single sample is the source of the 13 T cell receptor beta chains below, sequenced in a study of CD8 T cells in Susac syndrome. It was with random hexamers that about 0.45 to 1 ug RNA was reverse transcribed. Each CDR3 protein is one row after TCRdb ran MiXCR on the immunoSEQ multiplex PCR reads. The sample gives roughly 140,000 distinct CDR3 sequences, roughly 95% of which show up once; 0.14% to 0.15% is in the top ten. Sequenced sample: CD8+ T cells from PBMCs. The receptors were gathered from a human donor with multiple sclerosis.

The genes are TRBV5-1 and TRBJ2-1; tentative D call: TRBD2 (5 bases). Germline V CDR1 and CDR2: SGHRS, YFSETQ. Deletions cut 3 bases from V and 10 bases from J, with 17 bases between. This CDR3 has 14 residues. This chain's CDR3 is CASSWETPGLEQFF. In DNA, the CDR3 is TGCGCCAGCAGCTGGGAGACACCCGGGCTGGAGCAGTTCTTC.

The CDR3 sequence is CAWSRGGANTEAFF. CDR3 bases: TGTGCCTGGAGCCGGGGGGGCGCGAACACTGAAGCTTTCTTT. V usage is TRBV30 and J usage is TRBJ1-1; D is perhaps TRBD1 (6 bases). This CDR3 contains 14 residues. Germline V CDR1 and CDR2: GTSNPN, SVGIG (reference sequence). Trimming cost V 3 bases and J 1 base, with 12 bases left between them.

This chain connects TRBV30 to TRBJ2-7, with 8 bases identical to TRBD1. CDR3 size: 12 residues. Germline loops: CDR1 GTSNPN, CDR2 SVGIG (reference sequence). The J segment lost 5 bases and the V segment lost 3 bases, leaving 3 bases of the junction unmatched. The CDR3 nucleotides read TGTGCCTGGAGGACAGGGGCCCACGAGCAGTACTTC. Its protein is CAWRTGAHEQYF. The full variable domain, with the rest looked up from reference TRBV30 and TRBJ2-7, is SQTIHQWPATLVQPVGSPLSLECTVEGTSNPNLYWYRQAAGRGLQLLFYSVGIGQISSEVPQNLSASRPQDRQFILSSKKLLLSDSGFYLCAWRTGAHEQYFGPGTRLTVT.

The chain recombines TRBV20-1 with TRBJ2-5; 8 nucleotides agree with TRBD2. The CDR3 runs 14 residues. CDR1 and CDR2 from the germline V gene are DFQATT and SNEGSKA (reference sequence). The CDR3 DNA is TGCAGCGCGCCCGGCGGGACTAGAAAAGAGACCCAGTACTTC. Protein sequence: CSAPGGTRKETQYF.

V is TRBV4-2 and J is TRBJ2-2; 8 nucleotides line up with TRBD2. Germline V lookup: CDR1 LGHNA, CDR2 YNFKEQ. The ends lost 1 base at V and 9 bases at J; junction bases unmatched: 4. CDR3 length: 14 residues. CDR3 protein: CASSQGTSRRELFF. In nucleotides, the CDR3 is TGTGCCAGCAGCCAAGGGACTAGCCGCAGGGAGCTGTTTTTT.

This clonotype occurred once. The chain joins TRBV7-8 to TRBJ2-7; D is unclear. The V gene lost 3 bases and the J gene lost 5 bases, with 11 bases spanning the gap. Germline V gene lookup returns CDR1 SGHVS and CDR2 FQNEAQ. The CDR3 runs 13 residues. The CDR3 DNA follows: TGTGCCAGCAGCTTCGTCAGGTTACACGAGCAGTACTTC. Its translation is CASSFVRLHEQYF.

This clonotype was picked up one time. The chain combines TRBV6-2 or TRBV6-3 with TRBJ2-1; maybe TRBD2 (6 bases). Trimming took off 4 bases at V and 7 bases at J, with 17 bases between the two ends. Germline V CDR1 and CDR2: MNHEY, SVGEGT. This CDR3 region has 15 residues. The CDR3 loop reads CASSFSGPEGNEQFF. In nucleotides, the CDR3 is TGTGCCAGCAGTTTTAGCGGACCAGAGGGTAATGAGCAGTTCTTC.

The CDR3 nucleotides read TGCAGCGTTATCGGCGACAATACGCAGTATTTT. This codes for CSVIGDNTQYF. The chain uses TRBV29-1 and TRBJ2-3; D is ambiguous. The CDR3 consists of 11 residues. V dropped 5 bases and J dropped 7 bases, with 10 bases sitting between them. CDR1 is SQVTM, CDR2 ANQGSEA, per germline.

The J gene is TRBJ2-1, the V gene TRBV15; 16 bases map to TRBD2. The germline V gene encodes CDR1 LNHNV and CDR2 YYDKDF (reference sequence). CDR3 length equals 15 residues. With V trimmed by 6 bases and J by 7 bases, 3 bases remained unmatched. CDR3: CATSEGLAGGNEQFF. In DNA form, the CDR3 reads TGTGCCACCAGTGAGGGACTAGCGGGGGGGAATGAGCAGTTCTTC.

Here the CDR3 reads CASSSYPNTEAFF. In nucleotides, the CDR3 is TGTGCCAGCAGTTCTTATCCTAACACTGAAGCTTTCTTT. This rearrangement joins TRBV27 to TRBJ1-1, with D uncertain. There are 13 residues in the CDR3. Germline CDR1 is MNHEY and CDR2 is SMNVEV (reference sequence). Between the trimmed V and J ends, which lost 4 bases and 2 bases, there was a span of 8 bases.

The chain uses TRBV5-6 and TRBJ2-1; D ambiguous. Trimming took 5 bases from V and 4 from J, leaving 10 bases between them. CDR3 size: 13 residues. Germline V gene sequence: CDR1 SGHDT, CDR2 YYEEEE. In DNA, the CDR3 is TGTGCCAGCAGTCGTGGGGAATACAATGAGCAGTTCTTC. Its translation is CASSRGEYNEQFF.

The rearrangement uses TRBV29-1 and TRBJ1-2; D is ambiguous. Germline lookup yields CDR1 SQVTM and CDR2 ANQGSEA. V was shortened by 5 bases and J by 8 bases, with 15 bases between the two germline ends. The CDR3 is made up of 12 amino acids. The chain's CDR3 is CSVTTGSGGYTF. The CDR3 coding sequence is TGCAGCGTTACCACGGGGAGCGGCGGCTACACCTTC.

V is TRBV20-1 and J is TRBJ2-5; D not resolved. The CDR3 has 14 residues. Trimming left V 0 bases short and J 2 bases short, with 10 bases between. Germline loops: CDR1 DFQATT, CDR2 SNEGSKA (reference sequence). The CDR3 region has the DNA TGCAGTGCTAGAGATCTGGGCAGACAAGAGACCCAGTACTTC. This encodes CSARDLGRQETQYF.